One sample yielded the 24 T cell receptor beta chains listed below, sequenced in a study of beta chain features in type 1 diabetes. Every bit of the isolated RNA underwent reverse transcription, so sequencing read expressed TCRB transcripts. Data came from immunoSEQ multiplex PCR; TCRdb stores just in-frame clones and leaves some out. The sample holds roughly 310,000 clones, 8% to 13% seen once. Source material: naive CD4+ T cells from blood. Receptors originate from a woman younger than 45 in good health.

This clone has just a few counts. This rearrangement joins TRBV7-2 to TRBJ2-3; D may be TRBD2 (5 bases). CDR3 size: 12 residues. V was cut by 6 bases and J by 14 bases, with 18 bases left in between. The germline V gene has CDR1 SGHTA and CDR2 FQGNSA. The CDR3 here is CASRKGLAWWYF. CDR3 nucleotide sequence: TGTGCCAGCAGAAAAGGACTCGCCTGGTGGTATTTT.

The chain carries TRBV29-1 and TRBJ1-1; possible D gene TRBD1, 6 bases. Trimming took 0 bases from V and 4 from J, leaving 12 bases between them. CDR1 and CDR2 from the germline V gene are SQVTM and ANQGSEA. The CDR3 length is 14 residues. The CDR3 reads CSVEDLQGTTEAFF. In nucleotides, the CDR3 is TGCAGCGTTGAAGATCTTCAGGGGACCACTGAAGCTTTCTTT.

V is TRBV18 and J is TRBJ2-3; D is unclear. The CDR3 has 13 amino acids. Trimming removed 6 bases from V and 3 bases from J, with 10 bases in between. The germline gives CDR1 KGHSH, CDR2 LQKENI. The DNA of the CDR3 is TGTGCCAGCTCTCAGCGTGTTACAGATACGCAGTATTTT. Translated, it gives CASSQRVTDTQYF.

This chain connects TRBV19 to TRBJ2-1, with 9 positions matching TRBD1. The V segment lost 5 bases and the J segment 8 bases; nucleotides outside the gene matches: 4. This CDR3 region has 13 residues. Germline-derived CDR1 and CDR2 are LNHDA and SQIVND (reference sequence). The CDR3 is CASSWTGDDEQFF. CDR3 nucleotides: TGTGCCAGTAGTTGGACAGGGGACGATGAGCAGTTCTTC. Complete variable domain (other parts from reference TRBV19 and TRBJ2-1): DGGITQSPKYLFRKEGQNVTLSCEQNLNHDAMYWYRQDPGQGLRLIYYSQIVNDFQKGDIAEGYSVSREKKESFPLTVTSAQKNPTAFYLCASSWTGDDEQFFGPGTRLTVL.

This clone showed up just a few times. The chain uses TRBV5-4 and TRBJ2-5, with D perhaps matching TRBD2 (6 bases). Deletions cut 0 bases from V and 9 bases from J, with 15 bases between. The CDR3 has 14 residues. CDR1 is SGHNT and CDR2 is YYREEE in the germline V gene (reference sequence). The CDR3 region is CASSLVGTRAAQYF. Written as DNA, the CDR3 is TGTGCCAGCAGCTTGGTAGGGACTCGGGCGGCCCAGTACTTC.

This chain connects TRBV5-6 to TRBJ2-1; 10 bases line up with TRBD2. With 1 base clipped from V and 9 bases from J, the junction kept 19 bases outside the gene matches. This CDR3 contains 19 residues. CDR1 and CDR2 (germline): SGHDT, YYEEEE. The CDR3 loop reads CASSLMQRFSSGSRAEQFF. As DNA, the CDR3 is TGTGCCAGCAGCTTGATGCAAAGATTTTCTAGCGGGAGTAGGGCTGAGCAGTTCTTC.

The chain links TRBV11-1 to TRBJ2-7; TRBD2 agrees at 7 bases. Germline CDR1 reads SGHAT; CDR2 reads FQDESV (reference sequence). The CDR3 contains 14 residues. With 6 bases clipped from V and 0 bases from J, the junction kept 5 bases outside the gene matches. In DNA form, the CDR3 reads TGTGCCAGCAGTCGGGACTACTACTCCTACGAGCAGTACTTC. It is translated as CASSRDYYSYEQYF.

This clone was seen a few times. The rearrangement links TRBV7-9 to TRBJ2-6; weak D call: TRBD1 (6 bases). Trimming left V 1 base short and J 0 bases short, with 10 bases between. The CDR3 loop spans 17 amino acids. From germline, CDR1 is SEHNR and CDR2 FQNEAQ (reference sequence). CDR3: CASSLGTDSSGANVLTF. The CDR3 DNA reads TGTGCCAGCAGCTTAGGGACAGACTCCTCTGGGGCCAACGTCCTGACTTTC.

The chain is built from TRBV28 and TRBJ1-2, with TRBD1 matching over 8 bases. Germline V CDR1 and CDR2: MDHEN, SYDVKM. Losses at the gene ends were 3 bases for V and 6 bases for J; bases not matched to a gene: 6. The CDR3 length is 14 residues. Here the CDR3 DNA reads TGTGCCAGCAGTTTCTCGACAGGGGTGGATGGCTACACCTTC. It codes for CASSFSTGVDGYTF.

The chain links TRBV7-3 to TRBJ2-2; 7 bases align to TRBD2. The CDR3 spans 14 residues. With V trimmed by 2 bases and J by 3 bases, 0 bases remained unmatched. In germline, CDR1 is SGHTA, CDR2 FQGTGA. CDR3 region: CASSLAGDTGELFF. In nucleotides, the CDR3 is TGTGCCAGCAGCTTAGCGGGAGACACCGGGGAGCTGTTTTTT.

The chain carries TRBV28 and TRBJ1-2; D unresolved. There are 12 residues in the CDR3. V was clipped by 3 bases and J by 7 bases, with 9 bases between them. Germline V gene data show CDR1 as MDHEN and CDR2 as SYDVKM. CDR3 nucleotide sequence: TGTGCCAGCAGTTTGAAAAGCGCTGGCTACACCTTC. Translating it yields CASSLKSAGYTF.

The V call is TRBV19, the J call TRBJ2-1; tentative D call: TRBD2 (6 bases). V was clipped by 3 bases and J by 10 bases, with 13 bases between them. Germline V gives CDR1 LNHDA, CDR2 SQIVND (reference sequence). There are 13 residues in the CDR3. CDR3 loop: CASSISGVGEQFF. The CDR3 DNA reads as TGTGCCAGTAGTATCTCGGGAGTTGGGGAGCAGTTCTTC.

This clone appeared a few times. This sequence joins TRBV5-1 and TRBJ1-1; D remains unclear. Trimming took off 6 bases at V and 1 base at J, with 13 bases between the two ends. The CDR3 is made up of 14 amino acids. Germline-derived CDR1 and CDR2 are SGHRS and YFSETQ. CDR3 in amino acids: CASTLVAGNTEAFF. CDR3 bases: TGCGCCAGCACCCTCGTGGCGGGGAACACTGAAGCTTTCTTT.

The chain carries TRBV5-4 and TRBJ2-7, with a possible D match to TRBD1 (5 bases). Germline V gene lookup returns CDR1 SGHNT and CDR2 YYREEE (reference sequence). Trimming stripped 7 bases from V and 6 bases from J, with 14 bases between. There are 12 residues in the CDR3. The CDR3 is CASGAASGEQYF. The CDR3 DNA follows: TGTGCCAGCGGGGCCGCATCGGGCGAGCAGTACTTC.

V and J are TRBV30 and TRBJ2-1, with D maybe TRBD2 (6 bases). The CDR3 has 15 amino acids. Germline V gene lookup returns CDR1 GTSNPN and CDR2 SVGIG (reference sequence). With 2 bases removed from V and 1 base from J, the gap between germline ends came to 12 bases. The CDR3 region is CAWSRLDRSYNEQFF. As DNA, the CDR3 is TGTGCCTGGAGTCGACTAGACCGATCCTACAATGAGCAGTTCTTC.

The CDR3 spells CASSQEEYNEQFF. The DNA for the CDR3 is TGTGCCAGCAGCCAGGAGGAGTACAATGAGCAGTTCTTC. The chain joins TRBV4-2 to TRBJ2-1, with D tentatively TRBD2 (5 bases). The V end was cut by 3 bases, the J end by 4 bases, with 7 bases between. Germline V CDR1 and CDR2: LGHNA, YNFKEQ. CDR3 size: 13 residues.

This clone was observed a handful of times. This sequence joins TRBV11-2 and TRBJ2-1; D is undetermined. Deletions cut 3 bases from V and 4 bases from J, with 7 bases between. The CDR3 sequence is 13 residues long. Germline CDR1 SGHAT, CDR2 FQNNGV. The CDR3 DNA is TGTGCCAGCAGCTTTTCGGTGTACAATGAGCAGTTCTTC. Its translation: CASSFSVYNEQFF.

This clone was seen a few times. The chain joins TRBV7-2 to TRBJ2-2; 11 positions match TRBD1. Per the germline V gene, CDR1 is SGHTA and CDR2 is FQGNSA. This CDR3 region has 17 residues. The J segment lost 1 base and the V segment lost 4 bases, leaving 5 bases of the junction unmatched. The CDR3 here is CASSSRTGGLNTGELFF. DNA for the CDR3: TGTGCCAGCAGCTCCAGGACAGGGGGCTTGAACACCGGGGAGCTGTTTTTT.

This clone was seen a few times. The V and J genes are TRBV4-3 and TRBJ2-7; perhaps TRBD2 as D (6 bases). V was trimmed by 0 bases and J by 5 bases, leaving 20 bases between them. The CDR3 is 17 residues long. Germline loops: CDR1 LGHNA, CDR2 YSLEER. The CDR3 sequence is CASSQDPGGQIGHEQYF. CDR3 nucleotides: TGCGCCAGCAGCCAAGACCCTGGAGGGCAGATAGGCCACGAGCAGTACTTC.

The sample holds a few counts of this clone. The rearrangement joins TRBV7-2 to TRBJ2-7; 9 bases match TRBD1. The trim removed 1 base at V and 4 bases at J, leaving 5 bases unmatched. The CDR3 consists of 15 residues. CDR1 is SGHTA, CDR2 FQGNSA, per germline. For the CDR3, the DNA is TGTGCCAGCAGCTTAGTTACAGGGGGCACTTACGAGCAGTACTTC. Its protein product is CASSLVTGGTYEQYF.

This clone was seen only a few times. The chain combines TRBV18 with TRBJ1-1, with TRBD1 matching over 7 bases. Germline CDR1 KGHSH, CDR2 LQKENI. The CDR3 is 13 amino acids. The junction had 1 base not matched to a gene; V was cut back by 5 bases and J by 1 base. The CDR3 nucleotides are TGTGCCAGCTCAGGGACAGAGAACACTGAAGCTTTCTTT. Protein: CASSGTENTEAFF.

This clone turned up a few times. The chain has TRBV29-1 and TRBJ2-7, with 8 bases fitting TRBD1. The CDR3 contains 13 residues. The germline V gene has CDR1 SQVTM and CDR2 ANQGSEA. V dropped 7 bases and J dropped 7; count of bases not matched to a gene: 12. CDR3 sequence (DNA): TGCAGCGCCGGACAGGGAAATCCGGGGGAGCAGTACTTC. It is translated as CSAGQGNPGEQYF.

The rearrangement uses TRBV7-3 and TRBJ2-7; 8 bases align to TRBD1. The CDR3 has 15 residues. The germline CDR1 and CDR2 sequences are SGHTA and FQGTGA. V was pared by 5 bases and J by 3 bases, with 9 bases of the junction left unmatched. The CDR3 region has the DNA TGTGCCAGCAGCAGATCGGGACAGGACAACTACGAGCAGTACTTC. Its protein is CASSRSGQDNYEQYF. Looking up the rest from reference TRBV7-3 and TRBJ2-7 gives the full variable domain: GAGVSQTPSNKVTEKGKYVELRCDPISGHTALYWYRQSLGQGPEFLIYFQGTGAADDSGLPNDRFFAVRPEGSVSTLKIQRTERGDSAVYLCASSRSGQDNYEQYFGPGTRLTVT.

The chain's CDR3 is CASNGNSYEQYF. The CDR3 DNA sequence: TGTGCCAGCAACGGGAACTCCTACGAGCAGTACTTC. This rearrangement joins TRBV28 to TRBJ2-7, with D maybe TRBD2 (5 bases). Looked up from germline, CDR1 is MDHEN and CDR2 is SYDVKM. The CDR3 runs to 12 residues. Between the trimmed V and J ends, which lost 7 bases and 0 bases, there was a span of 7 bases.